A single T cell receptor beta chain is shown here with its context. V was clipped by 4 bases and J by 11 bases; unmatched bases: 7. The CDR3 is 13 amino acids. Germline V lookup: CDR1 MDHEN, CDR2 SYDVKM. As handled by the study authors: Reference gene primer amplification gave estimated nucleated cell counts. Assay used: immunoSEQ multiplex PCR; TCRdb lists only in-frame clones, some missing. V and J calls and clone size come straight from that table; D and trimming were deduced from the DNA. Of around 67,000 clones listed, around 87% were seen once; the top ten hold approximately 5.4%. The data are from a study of blood T cell repertoires in COVID-19. As for the study in general: In each case, the material was cDNA or gDNA derived from T cells, B-cell-depleted T cells, or PBMCs.

The chain is built from TRBV28 and TRBJ1-1; TRBD1 matches at 10 bases. This clonotype was sampled from a man aged 50 to 59 with active COVID-19. The sample comprised peripheral blood. CDR3 sequence (DNA): TGTGCCAGCAGTTGGGGACAGGGGATTGAGGCTTTCTTT. As protein: CASSWGQGIEAFF.